Each of the 27 T cell receptor beta chains below was sequenced from the same sample in a study of blood T cell repertoires in COVID-19. Data came from immunoSEQ multiplex PCR; TCRdb stores just in-frame clones and leaves some out. The table has about 220,000 clones, around 80% seen once. Sequencing was carried out using peripheral blood. The receptors come from a man aged 50 to 60 with active or convalescent COVID-19.

This clone appeared a single time. The chain links TRBV9 to TRBJ2-1, with D perhaps matching TRBD1 (6 bases). This CDR3 spans 15 amino acids. Trimming pared 0 bases from V and 4 bases from J, leaving 11 bases between. Germline CDR1 and CDR2: SGDLS and YYNGEE. The CDR3 reads CASSVVGTRYNEQFF. The CDR3 DNA reads TGTGCCAGCAGCGTAGTTGGGACACGATACAATGAGCAGTTCTTC.

The CDR3 reads CASSSGGGADTQYF. The CDR3 DNA follows: TGTGCCAGCAGCTCAGGCGGCGGGGCGGATACGCAGTATTTT. V gene TRBV7-6 combines with J gene TRBJ2-3; D is possibly TRBD2 (6 bases). Germline CDR1 is SGHVS and CDR2 is FNYEAQ. Trimming removed 4 bases at V and 6 bases at J, with 14 bases between. This CDR3 comprises 14 residues.

V and J are TRBV28 and TRBJ1-1, with TRBD1 matching 7 bases. Trimming took 3 bases from V and 6 from J; bases not matched to a gene: 4. The CDR3 consists of 13 residues. In germline, CDR1 is MDHEN, CDR2 SYDVKM. CDR3 sequence: CASSLPDRAEAFF. The CDR3, as DNA: TGTGCCAGCAGTTTGCCCGACAGGGCTGAAGCTTTCTTT.

This chain links TRBV3-1 (or the pseudogene TRBV3-2) with TRBJ1-1; 10 bases agree with TRBD1. Germline CDR1 reads LGHDT; CDR2 reads YNNKEL (reference sequence). The CDR3 loop spans 16 amino acids. V was clipped by 4 bases and J by 1 base; unmatched bases: 6. CDR3 sequence (DNA): TGTGCCAGCAGCCCCCGAAGGACAGGGGGGAACACTGAAGCTTTCTTT. Translation: CASSPRRTGGNTEAFF.

V usage is TRBV30 and J usage is TRBJ1-6; D not certain. Per the germline V gene, CDR1 is GTSNPN and CDR2 is SVGIG (reference sequence). The CDR3 covers 13 residues. V was clipped by 2 bases and J by 9 bases, with 11 bases between them. The CDR3 spells CAWSLGLSSPLHF. The CDR3 bases are TGTGCCTGGAGTCTGGGCCTTAGTTCACCCCTCCACTTT.

This chain connects TRBV7-2 to TRBJ2-1; 12 bases line up with TRBD2. The CDR3 loop spans 16 amino acids. The germline gives CDR1 SGHTA, CDR2 FQGNSA. Trimming cost V 5 bases and J 12 bases; bases outside gene matches: 14. The CDR3, as DNA: TGTGCCAGCAGCGTGTGGCTAGCGGGAGGGGGGGTAAGGCAGTTCTTC. Protein sequence: CASSVWLAGGGVRQFF.

V usage is TRBV2 and J usage is TRBJ1-1; 11 positions agree with TRBD1. J was trimmed by 6 bases and V by 5 bases; bases with no gene match: 11. Germline lookup yields CDR1 SNHLY and CDR2 FYNNEI. The CDR3 has 16 amino acids. The CDR3 nucleotides are TGTGCCAGCAGTCAGGGACAGGGGGTTCCGGGCCCTGAAGCTTTCTTT. It is translated as CASSQGQGVPGPEAFF. Combining the CDR3 with reference TRBV2 and TRBJ1-1 gives the whole variable domain EPEVTQTPSHQVTQMGQEVILRCVPISNHLYFYWYRQILGQKVEFLVSFYNNEISEKSEIFDDQFSVERPDGSNFTLKIRSTKLEDSAMYFCASSQGQGVPGPEAFFGQGTRLTVV.

This clone was observed once. DNA of the CDR3: TGCGCCAGCAGCTCGGACGGACAACTGGGGGGCTACACCTTC. As protein: CASSSDGQLGGYTF. The rearrangement uses TRBV5-1 and TRBJ1-2, with D perhaps TRBD1 (5 bases). The germline gives CDR1 SGHRS, CDR2 YFSETQ. The V and J ends lost 3 bases and 8 bases respectively, with 17 bases between them. CDR3 length: 14 residues.

The rearrangement uses TRBV19 and TRBJ2-2, with a possible D match to TRBD1 (5 bases). V was pared by 9 bases and J by 4 bases, with 15 bases between. Looked up from germline, CDR1 is LNHDA and CDR2 is SQIVND (reference sequence). The CDR3 is made up of 14 amino acids. The CDR3 loop reads CASSQETGTGELFF. In DNA, the CDR3 is TGTGCCAGCTCACAGGAAACAGGCACCGGGGAGCTGTTTTTT. The whole variable domain, filled in from reference TRBV19 and TRBJ2-2, reads DGGITQSPKYLFRKEGQNVTLSCEQNLNHDAMYWYRQDPGQGLRLIYYSQIVNDFQKGDIAEGYSVSREKKESFPLTVTSAQKNPTAFYLCASSQETGTGELFFGEGSRLTVL.

The chain links TRBV7-3 to TRBJ2-3, with D perhaps matching TRBD2 (7 bases). The V gene lost 1 base and the J gene lost 2 bases, with 13 bases spanning the gap. Germline assignment: CDR1 SGHTA and CDR2 FQGTGA. CDR3 length equals 16 residues. CDR3 coding DNA: TGTGCCAGCAGCTTAAGGGGGCTAGCGGTCACAGATACGCAGTATTTT. Encoded protein: CASSLRGLAVTDTQYF.

This clone was seen only once. This CDR3 reads CASSLDRNTQYF. The CDR3 DNA is TGTGCCAGCAGTTTGGACAGAAATACGCAGTATTTT. The chain joins TRBV12-3 or TRBV12-4 to TRBJ2-3; possible D gene TRBD1, 6 bases. Trimming cost V 3 bases and J 7 bases, with 8 bases left between them. The CDR3 has 12 residues.

V usage is TRBV3-1 (or the pseudogene TRBV3-2) and J usage is TRBJ2-7; TRBD2 agrees at 13 bases. CDR3 length: 17 residues. CDR1 is LGHDT, CDR2 YNNKEL, per germline (reference sequence). J lost 4 bases, V lost 2 bases, and 8 bases had no gene match. The CDR3 sequence is CASSQSRTSGSWYEQYF. The CDR3 DNA reads TGTGCCAGCAGCCAAAGCCGGACTAGCGGGAGTTGGTACGAGCAGTACTTC.

This clone showed up just a few times. The rearrangement links TRBV28 to TRBJ1-2; TRBD1 is a possible D gene (5 bases). The CDR3 consists of 12 residues. The V gene lost 5 bases and the J gene lost 11 bases, with 15 bases spanning the gap. Per the germline V gene, CDR1 is MDHEN and CDR2 is SYDVKM. CDR3 residues: CASSPGGVRYTF. In nucleotides, the CDR3 is TGTGCCAGCAGTCCCGGGGGGGTTCGGTACACCTTC.

The CDR3 reads CASSFGANYGYTF. The DNA for the CDR3 is TGTGCCAGCAGCTTCGGGGCTAACTATGGCTACACCTTC. The V and J genes are TRBV11-2 and TRBJ1-2; no clear D. The germline V and J ends were trimmed by 3 bases and 0 bases, with 5 bases remaining between them. This CDR3 has 13 residues. Germline lookup yields CDR1 SGHAT and CDR2 FQNNGV.

The chain uses TRBV5-1 and TRBJ1-2; D is uncertain. V lost 0 bases to trimming and J lost 14 bases, with 26 bases between them. Germline V lookup: CDR1 SGHRS, CDR2 YFSETQ. CDR3 length: 16 amino acids. CDR3: CASSLEGFIAETRETF. The CDR3, as DNA: TGCGCCAGCAGCTTGGAGGGCTTCATAGCTGAGACCCGGGAAACCTTC.

The rearrangement uses TRBV7-8 and TRBJ2-5, with 7 bases lining up with TRBD2. The CDR3 contains 17 residues. Trimming removed 5 bases from V and 1 base from J; junction bases left unmatched: 13. Germline CDR1 reads SGHVS; CDR2 reads FQNEAQ. In DNA, the CDR3 is TGTGCCAGCAGCCTAGGGCTCCGTGGACTAGTCCAAGAGACCCAGTACTTC. Amino acid sequence: CASSLGLRGLVQETQYF.

The CDR3 nucleotides read TGTGCCAGCAGTTTCCCTACAGGGGTGGAAGAGACCCAGTACTTC. It translates to CASSFPTGVEETQYF. V is TRBV28 and J is TRBJ2-5; the match to TRBD1 covers 7 bases. The germline V gene has CDR1 MDHEN and CDR2 SYDVKM. The CDR3 totals 15 residues. Trimming cost V 3 bases and J 3 bases; bases outside gene matches: 7.

The chain links TRBV24-1 to TRBJ1-2, with D maybe TRBD1 (6 bases). The germline CDR1 and CDR2 sequences are KGHDR and SFDVKD. V lost 4 bases, J lost 4 bases, and 12 bases lay in between. CDR3 length equals 14 residues. CDR3 in amino acids: CATSDTTGTYGYTF. Here the CDR3 DNA reads TGTGCCACCAGTGACACAACAGGGACCTATGGCTACACCTTC.

The V gene is TRBV7-3, the J gene TRBJ2-2; a weak D match, TRBD2 (6 bases). V lost 5 bases, J lost 4 bases, and 17 bases lay in between. The CDR3 has 16 residues. The V gene's germline CDR1 is SGHTA and CDR2 FQGTGA. The DNA of the CDR3 is TGTGCCAGCAGCCCAACGGGAGACCTTGCCACCGGGGAGCTGTTTTTT. Translated: CASSPTGDLATGELFF.

The V gene is TRBV1, the J gene TRBJ2-3; the table's D gene call, TRBD1, was not cross checked with the DNA. TRBV1 is annotated as a pseudogene. CDR3 size: 15 residues. Here the CDR3 reads CTSSQFWARTDTQYF. CDR3 nucleotides: TGCACCAGCAGCCAATTCTGGGCCAGAACAGATACGCAGTATTTT.

The J gene is TRBJ2-5, the V gene TRBV6-5; D remains ambiguous. Germline lookup yields CDR1 MNHEY and CDR2 SVGAGI. This CDR3 region has 12 residues. The V and J ends lost 0 bases and 7 bases respectively, with 6 bases between them. The CDR3, as DNA: TGTGCCAGCAGTTACTCGAGTGGGACCCAGTACTTC. As protein: CASSYSSGTQYF.

This clone was seen a handful of times. CDR3 amino acids: CASSERGNNSPLHF. The CDR3, as DNA: TGTGCCAGCAGTGAGAGGGGGAATAATTCACCCCTCCACTTT. The rearrangement uses TRBV6-1 and TRBJ1-6, with D perhaps matching TRBD1 (6 bases). The CDR3 runs 14 residues. Germline CDR1 is MNHNS and CDR2 is SASEGT. V was trimmed by 3 bases and J by 5 bases, leaving 8 bases between them.

This sequence joins TRBV4-1 and TRBJ2-2, with TRBD1 identical over 12 bases. From germline, CDR1 is MGHRA and CDR2 YSYEKL. J was trimmed by 9 bases and V by 3 bases; bases with no gene match: 2. The length of the CDR3 is 14 residues. The CDR3 spells CASSHGTGGRELFF. As DNA, the CDR3 is TGCGCCAGCAGCCACGGGACAGGGGGCCGGGAGCTGTTTTTT.

V gene TRBV24-1 combines with J gene TRBJ2-1; 13 positions agree with TRBD2. The germline V gene encodes CDR1 KGHDR and CDR2 SFDVKD. The V gene end was trimmed by 3 bases and the J gene end by 6 bases; junction bases not matched to a gene: 4. The CDR3 extends over 16 amino acids. CDR3 bases: TGTGCCACCAGTGATCGAACTAGCGGGAGGGCCAATGAGCAGTTCTTC. It codes for CATSDRTSGRANEQFF.

In this sample, this clone turned up once. The V and J genes are TRBV5-6 and TRBJ2-5; TRBD1 might be the D (5 bases). Germline CDR1 reads SGHDT; CDR2 reads YYEEEE. CDR3 length: 17 amino acids. V was pared by 3 bases and J by 2 bases, with 20 bases between. The CDR3 DNA follows: TGTGCCAGCAGCTCTGTTTTCATTGACAGCCCTCAAGAGACCCAGTACTTC. This sequence encodes CASSSVFIDSPQETQYF. The whole variable domain, filled in from reference TRBV5-6 and TRBJ2-5, reads DAGVTQSPTHLIKTRGQQVTLRCSPKSGHDTVSWYQQALGQGPQFIFQYYEEEERQRGNFPDRFSGHQFPNYSSELNVNALLLGDSALYLCASSSVFIDSPQETQYFGPGTRLLVL.

The rearrangement uses TRBV2 and TRBJ2-5; the match to TRBD2 covers 8 bases. Germline CDR1 and CDR2: SNHLY and FYNNEI. The CDR3 spans 14 residues. Unmatched junction bases numbered 5, after V lost 5 bases and J lost 3 bases. The CDR3 bases are TGTGCCAGCAGTTTTGAACTAGCGGAAGAGACCCAGTACTTC. This gives the protein CASSFELAEETQYF.

This clone was seen a handful of times. The V and J genes are TRBV7-9 and TRBJ1-4, with TRBD1 matching over 7 bases. The CDR3 is 16 amino acids. V lost 3 bases, J lost 7 bases, and 11 bases stayed unmatched. Germline lookup yields CDR1 SEHNR and CDR2 FQNEAQ (reference sequence). As DNA, the CDR3 is TGTGCCAGCAGCTTGGTACAGGGGCCCGTCGGTGAAAAACTGTTTTTT. Amino acids: CASSLVQGPVGEKLFF.